One and the same sample provided the 11 T cell receptor beta chains below, sequenced in a study of T cell repertoires in cytomegalovirus infection. Their cognate antigens are unknown. TCRdb analysed the reads with MiXCR anew, one entry per CDR3 protein. In the table there are about 770,000 distinct CDR3 sequences, around 29% of which are singletons. The sample in question was cultured CD8+ T cells from PBMCs, obtained from culture after CMV antigen stimulation. All receptors derive from a human donor in good health (CMV status not recorded). Some clones in this sample may be carry-over from other donors' samples.

The chain is built from TRBV4-3 and TRBJ1-1, with D tentatively TRBD1 (6 bases). The length of the CDR3 is 14 residues. The germline gives CDR1 LGHNA, CDR2 YSLEER. The V end lost 3 bases, the J end lost 5 bases, and 13 bases lay between the germline ends. This CDR3 is CASSHGGGRTEAFF. The CDR3 region has the DNA TGCGCCAGCAGCCATGGGGGGGGGCGGACTGAAGCTTTCTTT.

The chain links TRBV28 to TRBJ1-5, with 8 bases matching TRBD1. The CDR3 is 18 residues long. Germline CDR1 is MDHEN and CDR2 is SYDVKM. V shed 6 bases and J 4 bases; nucleotides not matched to a gene: 17. CDR3: CASSPPTDREADNQPQHF. CDR3 nucleotide sequence: TGTGCCAGCAGCCCACCGACGGACAGGGAGGCGGATAATCAGCCCCAGCATTTT.

This clonotype has just one count. The chain carries TRBV20-1 and TRBJ1-1, with no clear D. The CDR3 is 13 amino acids. Germline assignment: CDR1 DFQATT and CDR2 SNEGSKA (reference sequence). V shed 1 base and J shed 5 bases, with 11 bases lying between them. The CDR3 protein is CSARVLRETEAFF. The CDR3 nucleotides are TGCAGTGCTAGAGTACTAAGGGAAACTGAAGCTTTCTTT.

The V and J genes are TRBV10-2 and TRBJ1-4, with 11 bases identical to TRBD1. Germline assignment: CDR1 WSHSY and CDR2 SAAADI. This CDR3 has 16 residues. After removal of 2 bases from V and 7 bases from J, the junction contained 6 bases not matched to a gene. CDR3 in DNA: TGCGCCAGCAGTGAGCCGGACAGGGGGCTAGGTGAAAAACTGTTTTTT. This sequence encodes CASSEPDRGLGEKLFF.

V gene TRBV7-9 combines with J gene TRBJ1-5; 7 positions match TRBD1. In germline, CDR1 is SEHNR, CDR2 FQNEAQ (reference sequence). Trimming removed 4 bases from V and 3 bases from J; junction bases left unmatched: 6. The CDR3 runs 15 residues. In nucleotides, the CDR3 is TGTGCCAGCAGCTCTGGACAGGTGATCAATCAGCCCCAGCATTTT. Its translation is CASSSGQVINQPQHF.

The chain joins TRBV25-1 to TRBJ2-3; perhaps TRBD2 as D (6 bases). The CDR3 loop spans 14 amino acids. V was pared by 10 bases and J by 2 bases, with 16 bases between. From germline, CDR1 is MGHDK and CDR2 SYGVNS. This CDR3 is CATSAGSSTDTQYF. For the CDR3, the DNA is TGTGCCACCTCCGCGGGGTCCTCCACAGATACGCAGTATTTT.

The gene calls are TRBV2 and TRBJ1-1; a weak D match, TRBD1 (6 bases). From germline, CDR1 is SNHLY and CDR2 FYNNEI. Between the trimmed V and J ends, which lost 6 bases and 0 bases, there was a span of 14 bases. The CDR3 extends over 15 amino acids. CDR3 nucleotides: TGTGCCAGCAGCTCCGGGACAAGCATGAACACTGAAGCTTTCTTT. It is translated as CASSSGTSMNTEAFF.

The chain combines TRBV5-6 with TRBJ1-2, with TRBD1 matching 8 bases. The V segment lost 4 bases and the J segment 4 bases; nucleotides outside the gene matches: 6. Germline CDR1 is SGHDT and CDR2 is YYEEEE. This CDR3 spans 14 amino acids. In nucleotides, the CDR3 is TGTGCCAGCAGCGGGCAACAGGGGGGCTATGGCTACACCTTC. Encoded protein: CASSGQQGGYGYTF.

This chain links TRBV10-3 with TRBJ2-5; 10 bases fit TRBD2. J was trimmed by 4 bases and V by 3 bases; bases with no gene match: 8. CDR3 length: 16 residues. Germline V gives CDR1 ENHRY, CDR2 SYGVKD. CDR3 DNA: TGTGCCATCAGTGAAACTAGCGGGGACCGGTCAGAGACCCAGTACTTC. Translation: CAISETSGDRSETQYF.

The chain joins TRBV28 to TRBJ1-1; possibly TRBD1 for D (6 bases). V lost 2 bases, J lost 3 bases, and 10 bases lay in between. This CDR3 has 14 residues. Germline-derived CDR1 and CDR2 are MDHEN and SYDVKM. The CDR3 sequence: CASSLGKGDTEAFF. The DNA of the CDR3 is TGTGCCAGCAGTTTAGGTAAGGGGGACACTGAAGCTTTCTTT.

The rearrangement links TRBV11-2 to TRBJ2-4; no reliable D call. The CDR3 runs 14 residues. The V gene's germline CDR1 is SGHAT and CDR2 FQNNGV. Trimming took off 1 base at V and 6 bases at J, with 10 bases between the two ends. The CDR3, as DNA: TGTGCCAGCAGCTTAGGCCCTATCGCAAACATTCAGTACTTC. Translation gives CASSLGPIANIQYF.